This T cell receptor (beta chain) emerged from a study of ipilimumab plus nivolumab after autologous stem cell transplantation. Repertoires were generated with immunoSEQ multiplex PCR, while TCRdb's copy carries only in-frame clones and drops some. The sample holds approximately 20,000 clones, roughly 80% seen once. Ipilimumab, 1 mg/kg, started 14 to 28 days after autologous transplant. J lost 4 bases, V lost 5 bases, and 3 bases had no gene match. This CDR3 spans 14 amino acids. CDR1 is SGHRS and CDR2 is YFSETQ in the germline V gene. The sample here was PBMCs, taken in a trial of ipilimumab plus nivolumab as post-transplant consolidation. This rearrangement joins TRBV5-1 to TRBJ1-1; 12 nucleotides align to TRBD1. The TCR was taken from a male donor with diffuse large B-cell lymphoma. Written as DNA, the CDR3 is TGCGCCAGCAGGGGACAGGGGGCGAGCACTGAAGCTTTCTTT. Its protein is CASRGQGASTEAFF.